The clone carrying this T cell receptor (beta chain) was recorded once. As yet, its antigen is unknown. Clones were read by immunoSEQ multiplex PCR, and TCRdb kept only the in-frame ones, dropping some. The sample includes under 150,000 clones, 88% of them seen just once. These data originate in a study of T cell responses to AZD1222 COVID-19 vaccine. Overall study findings and caveats: Clonal diversity was possibly underestimated; the donors were predominantly white British and more often female. Only five to seven individuals given AZD1222 were seropositive at baseline. Recipients of two AZD1222 doses showed rising Spike-specific TCR breadth and depth.

From germline, CDR1 is KGHDR and CDR2 SFDVKD. The CDR3 totals 14 residues. V gave up 5 bases and J gave up 10 bases, with 17 bases separating them. This chain connects TRBV24-1 to TRBJ2-1, with D maybe TRBD1 (7 bases). The sample was peripheral blood, taken on day 0 of AZD1222 vaccination. The source of this sequence is an adult in good health. The CDR3 loop reads CATSAGGPRGEQFF. The CDR3 region has the DNA TGTGCCACCAGTGCAGGGGGGCCGAGAGGAGAGCAGTTCTTC.